The present entry profiles one T cell receptor beta chain with its context. CDR3 length: 13 residues. The germline V gene encodes CDR1 LGHDT and CDR2 YNNKEL (reference sequence). Trimming cost V 4 bases and J 8 bases, with 15 bases left between them. Libraries were prepared by immunoSEQ multiplex PCR; TCRdb keeps only in-frame clonotypes and omits some of them. Of 200,000 to 250,000 clones listed, around nine tenths were seen once; the top ten hold more than 6.5%. The sample comes from a study of blood T cell repertoires in COVID-19. About the study: T cells, B-cell-depleted T cells, or PBMCs provided the cDNA or gDNA that served as material.

The specimen was peripheral blood. J is TRBJ2-7 and V is TRBV3-1 (or the pseudogene TRBV3-2), with D tentatively TRBD1 (5 bases). The clonotype was recovered from a woman in her sixties or seventies with active or convalescent COVID-19. The CDR3 reads CASSLSRSGQQYF. CDR3 DNA sequence: TGTGCCAGCAGCCTCTCGCGGTCAGGGCAGCAGTACTTC.